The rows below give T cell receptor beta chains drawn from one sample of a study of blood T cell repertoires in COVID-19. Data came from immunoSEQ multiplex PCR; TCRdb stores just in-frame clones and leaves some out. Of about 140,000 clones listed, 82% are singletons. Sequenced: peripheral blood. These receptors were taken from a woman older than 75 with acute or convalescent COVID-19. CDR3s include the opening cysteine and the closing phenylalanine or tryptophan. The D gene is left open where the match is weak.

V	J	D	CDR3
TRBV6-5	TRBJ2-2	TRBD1	CASRQGDSTSGELFF
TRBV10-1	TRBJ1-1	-	CASSELRDDEAFF
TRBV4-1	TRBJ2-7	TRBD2	CASSQVWLAGVYYEQYF
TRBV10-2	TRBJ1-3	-	CASLPDRSSGNTIYF
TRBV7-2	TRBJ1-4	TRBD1	CASSPTGGVEKLFF
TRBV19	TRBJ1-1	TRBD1	CATQQGITEAFF
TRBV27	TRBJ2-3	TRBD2	CASSQLAGIDTQYF
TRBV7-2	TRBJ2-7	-	CASSLSTGSSYEQYF
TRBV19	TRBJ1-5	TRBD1	CASQGQVTSGPQHF
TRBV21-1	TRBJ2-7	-	CASSTTRSYEQYF
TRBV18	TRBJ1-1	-	CASSPAQGRGGTEAFF
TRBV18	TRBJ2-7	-	CASSLGGAVDEQYF
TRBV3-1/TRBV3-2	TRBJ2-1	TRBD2	CASSEGIGLAGGRRFYNEQFF
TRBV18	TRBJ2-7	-	CASSPPSYEQYF
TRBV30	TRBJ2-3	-	CAWTGLPRTDTQYF
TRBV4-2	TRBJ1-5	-	CASSQGSISNQPQHF
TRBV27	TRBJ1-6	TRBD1	CASSINRGGNSPLHF
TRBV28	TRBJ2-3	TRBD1	CASSPRGQGALDTQYF
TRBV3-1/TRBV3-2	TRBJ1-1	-	CASSQEAGAKNTEAFF
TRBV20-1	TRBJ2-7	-	CSASKQRAYEQYF
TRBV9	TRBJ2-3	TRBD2	CASSVYSGGATDTQYF
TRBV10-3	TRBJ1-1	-	CAISVQQVSTEAFF
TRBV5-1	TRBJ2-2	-	CASSWAGLGTGELFF
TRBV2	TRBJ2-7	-	CASSERPTLSYEQYF
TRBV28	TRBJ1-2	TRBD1	CASSLRDRGFRGYTF
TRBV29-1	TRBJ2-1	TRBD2	CSVLGTSHTEQFF